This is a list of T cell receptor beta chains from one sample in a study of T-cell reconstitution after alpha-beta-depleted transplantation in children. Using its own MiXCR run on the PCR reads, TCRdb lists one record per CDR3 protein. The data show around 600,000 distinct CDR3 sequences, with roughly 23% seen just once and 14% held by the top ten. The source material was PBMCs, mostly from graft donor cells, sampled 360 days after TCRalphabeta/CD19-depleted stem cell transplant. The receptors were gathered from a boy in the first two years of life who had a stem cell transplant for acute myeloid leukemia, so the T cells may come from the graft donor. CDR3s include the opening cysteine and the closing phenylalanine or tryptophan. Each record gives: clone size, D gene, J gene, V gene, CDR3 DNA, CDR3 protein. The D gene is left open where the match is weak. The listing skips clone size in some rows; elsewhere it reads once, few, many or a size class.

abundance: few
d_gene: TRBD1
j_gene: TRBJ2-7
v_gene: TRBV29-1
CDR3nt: TGCAGGGAGCCTGATTGGGGGCCGGGACAGGGATTTAGCGAGCAGTACTTC
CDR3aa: CREPDWGPGQGFSEQYF

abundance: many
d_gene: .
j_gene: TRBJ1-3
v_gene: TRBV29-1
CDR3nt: TGCAGCGCGACACCGAACTCTGGAAACACCATATATTTT
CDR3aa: CSATPNSGNTIYF

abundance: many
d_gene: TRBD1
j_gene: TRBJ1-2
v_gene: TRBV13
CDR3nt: TGTGCCAGCAGCTCAGGGGGCGACTATGGCTACACCTTC
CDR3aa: CASSSGGDYGYTF

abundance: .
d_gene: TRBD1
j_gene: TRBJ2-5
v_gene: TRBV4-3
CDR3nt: TGCGCCAGCAGCCCGGGACAGGGGGCAGGAGAGACCCAGTACTTC
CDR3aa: CASSPGQGAGETQYF

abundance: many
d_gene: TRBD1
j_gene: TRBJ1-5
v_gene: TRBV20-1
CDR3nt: TGCAGTGCCGAGACAGGGGGCCAGCCCCAGCATTTT
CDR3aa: CSAETGGQPQHF

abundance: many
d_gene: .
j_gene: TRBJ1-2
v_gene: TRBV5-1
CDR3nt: TGCGCCAGCAGCTTGGGGACAGTGAACTATGGCTACACCTTC
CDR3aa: CASSLGTVNYGYTF

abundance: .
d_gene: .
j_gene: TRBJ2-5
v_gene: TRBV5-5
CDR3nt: TGTGCCAGCAGCTTAATAGCCACTAGCAAAGAGACCCAGTACTTC
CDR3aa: CASSLIATSKETQYF

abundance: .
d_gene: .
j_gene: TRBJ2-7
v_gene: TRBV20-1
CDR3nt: TGCAGTGCTAGCTGGGGAGACCGCTACGAGCAGTACTTC
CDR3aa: CSASWGDRYEQYF

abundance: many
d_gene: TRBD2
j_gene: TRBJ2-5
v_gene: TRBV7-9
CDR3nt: TGTGCCAGCAGCCCTTATAGGGGAGGGTGGCAAGAGACCCAGTACTTC
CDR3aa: CASSPYRGGWQETQYF

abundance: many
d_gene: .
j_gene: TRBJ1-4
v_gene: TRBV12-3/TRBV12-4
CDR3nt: TGTGCCAGCAGTCTCCCGGGGGGAGGAAAACTGTTTTTT
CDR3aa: CASSLPGGGKLFF

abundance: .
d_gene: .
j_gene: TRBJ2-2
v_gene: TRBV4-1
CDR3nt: TGCGCCAGCAGCCCTCTGGCAAATCCCGGGGAGCTGTTTTTT
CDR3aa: CASSPLANPGELFF

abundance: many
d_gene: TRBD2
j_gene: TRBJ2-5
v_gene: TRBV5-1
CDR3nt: TGCGCCAGCAGGCGAACTAGCGGGGGAAAAGAGACCCAGTACTTC
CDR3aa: CASRRTSGGKETQYF

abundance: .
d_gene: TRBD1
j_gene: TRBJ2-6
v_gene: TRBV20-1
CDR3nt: TGCTGTGCTCGACAGGGAGCTTCGGGGGCCAACGTCCTGACTTTC
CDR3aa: CCARQGASGANVLTF

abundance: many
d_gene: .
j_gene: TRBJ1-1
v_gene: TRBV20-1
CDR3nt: TGCAGTGCTAATTATCTCCCACATTTTTATCGAATGGATGACATGAACACTGAAGCTTTCTTT
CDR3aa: CSANYLPHFYRMDDMNTEAFF

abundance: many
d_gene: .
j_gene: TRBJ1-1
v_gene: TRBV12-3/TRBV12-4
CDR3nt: TGTGCCAGCAGTGCGTATCATGTGAACACTGAAGCTTTCTTT
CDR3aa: CASSAYHVNTEAFF

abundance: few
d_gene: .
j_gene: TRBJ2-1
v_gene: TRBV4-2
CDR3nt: TGTGCCAGCAGCCAAGCATATGGGACTGAGGCCTACAATGAGCAGTTCTTC
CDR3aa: CASSQAYGTEAYNEQFF

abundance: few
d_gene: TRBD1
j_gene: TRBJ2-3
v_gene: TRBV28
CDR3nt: TGTGCCAGTTGGCGGGACAGGGGGTTAGATACGCAGTATTTT
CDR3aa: CASWRDRGLDTQYF

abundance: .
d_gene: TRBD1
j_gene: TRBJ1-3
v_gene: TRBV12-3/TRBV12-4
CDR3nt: TGTGCCAGCAGTGTGCAGGGGGCAAACACCATATATTTT
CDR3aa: CASSVQGANTIYF

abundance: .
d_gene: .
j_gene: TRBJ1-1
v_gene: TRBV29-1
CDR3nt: TGCAGCGTTGGGGGGAAAGTTGAAGCTTTCTTT
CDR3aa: CSVGGKVEAFF

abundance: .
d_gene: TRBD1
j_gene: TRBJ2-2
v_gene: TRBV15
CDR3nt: TGTGCCACCAGCCGGTTCGGGACAGGGGAGGTATTAGGTTCCGGGGAGCTGTTTTTT
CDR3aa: CATSRFGTGEVLGSGELFF

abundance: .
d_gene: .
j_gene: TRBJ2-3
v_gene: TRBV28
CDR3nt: TGTGCCAGCAGTCCCTCGGACTCTCATAGCACAGATACGCAGTATTTT
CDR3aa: CASSPSDSHSTDTQYF

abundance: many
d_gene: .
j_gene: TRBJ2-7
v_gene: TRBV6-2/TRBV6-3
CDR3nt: TGTGCCAGCAGTGAGAGAACGGGGGCCTACGAGCAGTACTTC
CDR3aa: CASSERTGAYEQYF

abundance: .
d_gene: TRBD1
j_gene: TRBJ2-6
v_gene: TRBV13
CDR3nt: TGTGCCAGCAGCTTAGGGACAGGGGGCCTTGGGGCCAACGTCCTGACTTTC
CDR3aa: CASSLGTGGLGANVLTF

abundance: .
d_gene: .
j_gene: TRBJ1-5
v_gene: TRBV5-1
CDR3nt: TGCGCCAGCAGCCCACGTCCGTCAGGGGAGGCCAATCAGCCCCAGCATTTT
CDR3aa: CASSPRPSGEANQPQHF

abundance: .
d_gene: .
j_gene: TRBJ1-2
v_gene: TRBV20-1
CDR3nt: TGCAGCTCCAGCCGGGGCCTCGGGGATGGCTACACCTTC
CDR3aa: CSSSRGLGDGYTF

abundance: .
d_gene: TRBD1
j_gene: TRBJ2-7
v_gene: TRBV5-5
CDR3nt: TGTGCCAGCTCCGTGACGGGACAGGAGACCTACGAGCAGTACTTC
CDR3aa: CASSVTGQETYEQYF

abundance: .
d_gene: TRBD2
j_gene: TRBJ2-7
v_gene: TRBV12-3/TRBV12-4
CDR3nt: TGTGCCAGCAGTTTGACTAGCGGGCTCGAGCAGTACTTC
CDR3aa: CASSLTSGLEQYF

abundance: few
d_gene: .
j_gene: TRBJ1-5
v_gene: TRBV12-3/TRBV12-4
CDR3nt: TGTGCCAGCAGTTGGTCGGGGGAATCTAGCAATCAGCCCCAGCATTTT
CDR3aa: CASSWSGESSNQPQHF

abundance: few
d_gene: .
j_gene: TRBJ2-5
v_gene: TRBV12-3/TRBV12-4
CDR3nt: TGTGCCAGCAGTTTAGTCAGAAAAGAGACCCAGTACTTC
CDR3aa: CASSLVRKETQYF

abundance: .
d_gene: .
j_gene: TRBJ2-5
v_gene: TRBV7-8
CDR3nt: TGTGCCAGCAGATCAGATATCGGGGGATGGGAGGAGACCCAGTACTTC
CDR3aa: CASRSDIGGWEETQYF

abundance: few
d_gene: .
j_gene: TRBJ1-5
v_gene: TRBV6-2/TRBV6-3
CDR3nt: TGTGCCAGCAGCGGACAGTTGGCCAGCAATCAGCCCCAGCATTTT
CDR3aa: CASSGQLASNQPQHF

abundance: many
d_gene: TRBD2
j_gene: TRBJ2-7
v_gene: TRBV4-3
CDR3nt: TGCGCCAGCAGCCAACGACTAGCGGGGGGGTTCGCCTACGAGCAGTACTTC
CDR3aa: CASSQRLAGGFAYEQYF

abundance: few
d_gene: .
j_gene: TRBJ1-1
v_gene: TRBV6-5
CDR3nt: TGTGCCAGCAGTTATGGGGAGGGTAGTACTGAAGCTTTCTTT
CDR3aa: CASSYGEGSTEAFF

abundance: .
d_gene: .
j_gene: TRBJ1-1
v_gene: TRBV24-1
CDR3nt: TGTGCCACCAGTGATTTAGCGGGGAGGTACACTGAAGCTTTCTTT
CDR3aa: CATSDLAGRYTEAFF

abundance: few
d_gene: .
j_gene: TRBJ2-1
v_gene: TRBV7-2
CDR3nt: TGTGCCAGCAGCTTAGTGACTAGTTATGAGCAGTTCTTC
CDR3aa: CASSLVTSYEQFF

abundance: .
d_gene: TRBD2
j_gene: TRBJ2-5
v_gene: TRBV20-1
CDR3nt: TGCAGTGCTACAACCGGGACTAGCGTTTGGGCACAAGAGACCCAGTACTTC
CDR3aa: CSATTGTSVWAQETQYF

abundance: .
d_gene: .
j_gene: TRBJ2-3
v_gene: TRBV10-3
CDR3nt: TGTGCCATCAGGCCGGTTAGCGGATCTAGCACAGATACGCAGTATTTT
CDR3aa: CAIRPVSGSSTDTQYF

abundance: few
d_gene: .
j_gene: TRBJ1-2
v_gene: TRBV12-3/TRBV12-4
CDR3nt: TGTGCCAGCAGTGCAGGGGCGGCTAACGGCTACACCTTC
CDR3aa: CASSAGAANGYTF

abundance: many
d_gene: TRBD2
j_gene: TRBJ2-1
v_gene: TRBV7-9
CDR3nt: TGTGCCAGCAGCTTATCTAGCGGGGGGGCCGTCTACAATGAGCAGTTCTTC
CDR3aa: CASSLSSGGAVYNEQFF

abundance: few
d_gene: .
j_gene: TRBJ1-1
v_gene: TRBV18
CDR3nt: TGTGCCAGCTCGCCAGATCCAGGTTCTCGCATCTTT
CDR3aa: CASSPDPGSRIF

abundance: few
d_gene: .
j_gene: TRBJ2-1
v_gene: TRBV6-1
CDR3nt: TGTGCCAGCAGCCAAGTACGACAGGTCAATGAGCAGTTCTTC
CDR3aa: CASSQVRQVNEQFF

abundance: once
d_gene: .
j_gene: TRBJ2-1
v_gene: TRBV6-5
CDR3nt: TGTGCCAGCAGTTACTTGACCGTACGTTCCTACAATGAGCAGTTCTTC
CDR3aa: CASSYLTVRSYNEQFF

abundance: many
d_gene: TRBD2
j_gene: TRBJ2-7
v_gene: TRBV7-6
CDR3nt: TGTGCCAGCAGACGCAGGGAGGGCTACGAGCAGTACTTC
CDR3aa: CASRRREGYEQYF

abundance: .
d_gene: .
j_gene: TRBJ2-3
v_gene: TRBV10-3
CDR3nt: TGTGCCATCAGTGAACAGCGGGATACGCAGTATTTT
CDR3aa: CAISEQRDTQYF

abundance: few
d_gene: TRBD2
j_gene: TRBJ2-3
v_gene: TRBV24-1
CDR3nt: TGTGCCACCAGTGATCCTGGGACTAGCGGGCCGAGCACAGATACGCAGTATTTT
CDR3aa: CATSDPGTSGPSTDTQYF